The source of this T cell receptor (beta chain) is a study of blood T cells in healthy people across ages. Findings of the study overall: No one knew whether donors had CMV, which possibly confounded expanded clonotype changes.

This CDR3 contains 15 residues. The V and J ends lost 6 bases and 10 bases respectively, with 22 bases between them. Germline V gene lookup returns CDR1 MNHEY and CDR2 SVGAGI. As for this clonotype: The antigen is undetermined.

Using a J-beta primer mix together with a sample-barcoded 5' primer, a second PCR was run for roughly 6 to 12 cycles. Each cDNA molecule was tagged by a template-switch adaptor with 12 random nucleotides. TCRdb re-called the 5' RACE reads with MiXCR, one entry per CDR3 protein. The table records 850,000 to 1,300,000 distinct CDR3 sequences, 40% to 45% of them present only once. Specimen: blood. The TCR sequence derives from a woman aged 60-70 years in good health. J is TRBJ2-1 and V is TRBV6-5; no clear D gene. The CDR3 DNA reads TGTGCCAGCAGCCCAACCGGATTGCTTCTACCGGAGCAGTTCTTC. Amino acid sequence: CASSPTGLLLPEQFF.